Shown below are 19 T cell receptor beta chains from a single sample sequenced in a study of PD-1 blockade in classical Hodgkin lymphoma. Each and every patient relapsed after autologous stem cell transplantation, and patients got differing brentuximab vedotin exposure. The assay was immunoSEQ multiplex PCR, and TCRdb's table has in-frame clones only and misses some. The sample holds 10,000 to 15,000 clones, roughly 84% seen once. The source was peripheral blood mononuclear cells (PBMCs), collected at baseline. Receptors originate from a human donor with classical Hodgkin lymphoma.

This chain joins TRBV2 and TRBJ1-2; D is undetermined. The germline CDR1 and CDR2 sequences are SNHLY and FYNNEI. The CDR3 totals 13 residues. Trimming took 3 bases from V and 7 from J, leaving 12 bases between them. CDR3 sequence reads: CASSDGDWSGYTF. The CDR3 DNA reads as TGTGCCAGCAGTGACGGCGATTGGAGTGGCTACACCTTC. Using reference TRBV2 and TRBJ1-2 for the parts outside the CDR3, the full variable domain is EPEVTQTPSHQVTQMGQEVILRCVPISNHLYFYWYRQILGQKVEFLVSFYNNEISEKSEIFDDQFSVERPDGSNFTLKIRSTKLEDSAMYFCASSDGDWSGYTFGSGTRLTVV.

This rearrangement joins TRBV6-5 to TRBJ1-2, with D hard to call. Germline lookup yields CDR1 MNHEY and CDR2 SVGAGI. This CDR3 spans 13 amino acids. The V gene lost 2 bases and the J gene lost 3 bases, with 7 bases spanning the gap. The CDR3 here is CASSYNVDYGYTF. The CDR3 bases are TGTGCCAGCAGTTACAACGTTGACTATGGCTACACCTTC.

V gene TRBV25-1 combines with J gene TRBJ2-1, with 13 bases aligning to TRBD2. The CDR3 is made up of 18 amino acids. CDR1 is MGHDK, CDR2 SYGVNS, per germline. V was pared by 4 bases and J by 3 bases, with 9 bases of the junction left unmatched. As DNA, the CDR3 is TGTGCCAGCAGTGCCTCGACTAGCGGGAGGCCGGGCTACAATGAGCAGTTCTTC. It is translated as CASSASTSGRPGYNEQFF. The full variable domain, in which reference TRBV25-1 and TRBJ2-1 provide the parts outside the CDR3, is EADIYQTPRYLVIGTGKKITLECSQTMGHDKMYWYQQDPGMELHLIHYSYGVNSTEKGDLSSESTVSRIRTEHFPLTLESARPSHTSQYLCASSASTSGRPGYNEQFFGPGTRLTVL.

This clone was detected once. The chain employs TRBV29-1 and TRBJ2-7, with D perhaps matching TRBD1 or TRBD2 (6 bases each). Trimming took off 4 bases at V and 5 bases at J, with 12 bases between the two ends. This CDR3 has 12 amino acids. CDR1 and CDR2 (germline): SQVTM, ANQGSEA. The CDR3 here is CSVGHREDEQYF. Here the CDR3 DNA reads TGCAGCGTTGGTCACAGGGAGGACGAGCAGTACTTC.

The chain joins TRBV9 to TRBJ1-4, with D tentatively TRBD1 (5 bases). Germline V CDR1 and CDR2: SGDLS, YYNGEE. The V end was cut by 0 bases, the J end by 7 bases, with 10 bases between. The CDR3 consists of 14 residues. For the CDR3, the DNA is TGTGCCAGCAGCGTAGAACAGGTCGGTGAAAAACTGTTTTTT. It codes for CASSVEQVGEKLFF.

This clone was observed a few times. The rearrangement links TRBV6-5 to TRBJ2-5; 9 nucleotides match TRBD1. This CDR3 has 15 residues. In germline, CDR1 is MNHEY, CDR2 SVGAGI. J was trimmed by 5 bases and V by 4 bases; bases with no gene match: 8. The CDR3 spells CASSSSHRGQETQYF. The DNA of the CDR3 is TGTGCCAGCAGTTCGTCCCACAGGGGGCAGGAGACCCAGTACTTC.

The chain carries TRBV28 and TRBJ1-6, with 9 bases aligning to TRBD1. Trimming removed 4 bases from V and 8 bases from J; junction bases left unmatched: 6. The CDR3 is 15 amino acids. CDR1 and CDR2 from the germline V gene are MDHEN and SYDVKM. CDR3 sequence reads: CASSSGQGSYSPLHF. The CDR3 region has the DNA TGTGCCAGCAGTTCCGGACAGGGGTCATATTCACCCCTCCACTTT.

The chain recombines TRBV7-2 with TRBJ2-5; D assignment may be TRBD1 or TRBD2 (5 bases each). The V end was cut by 2 bases, the J end by 3 bases, with 13 bases between. This CDR3 region has 15 residues. Germline values: CDR1 SGHTA, CDR2 FQGNSA. In DNA form, the CDR3 reads TGTGCCAGCAGCTTATCCGGGACCTCAGAAGAGACCCAGTACTTC. Translation gives CASSLSGTSEETQYF.

The rearrangement joins TRBV5-1 to TRBJ1-4; no reliable D call. The CDR3 has 14 amino acids. Germline CDR1 and CDR2: SGHRS and YFSETQ. The ends were cut back, 7 bases at V and 4 bases at J, with 14 bases in the middle. The CDR3 DNA is TGCGCCAGCGGCCCGGCTGGGGTTAATGAAAAACTGTTTTTT. This translates into CASGPAGVNEKLFF.

The chain recombines TRBV30 with TRBJ1-1; D is unresolved. The CDR3 is 13 amino acids. Germline V gives CDR1 GTSNPN, CDR2 SVGIG (reference sequence). Trimming took off 0 bases at V and 1 base at J, with 6 bases between the two ends. The CDR3 DNA is TGTGCCTGGAGTGTACAATCGAACACTGAAGCTTTCTTT. It specifies CAWSVQSNTEAFF.

The chain joins TRBV2 to TRBJ1-2; 11 bases match TRBD1. The CDR3 runs 13 residues. The J segment lost 7 bases and the V segment lost 8 bases, leaving 6 bases of the junction unmatched. Germline loops: CDR1 SNHLY, CDR2 FYNNEI. The CDR3 DNA is TGTGCCAGCCAGGGACAGGGGGGTTCTGGCTACACCTTC. As protein: CASQGQGGSGYTF.

The V gene is TRBV27, the J gene TRBJ1-6; no reliable D call. CDR3 size: 13 residues. Germline CDR1 reads MNHEY; CDR2 reads SMNVEV (reference sequence). The germline V and J ends were trimmed by 7 bases and 7 bases, with 11 bases remaining between them. The CDR3 DNA reads TGTGCCAGCACCGAAGGCTCGAATTCACCCCTCCACTTT. It is translated as CASTEGSNSPLHF.

This chain uses TRBV19 with TRBJ1-2; tentatively, D is TRBD1 (6 bases). The CDR3 runs to 15 residues. Germline V gene sequence: CDR1 LNHDA, CDR2 SQIVND (reference sequence). Trimming shortened V by 1 base and J by 6 bases, and 15 bases separated the two germline ends. In DNA form, the CDR3 reads TGTGCCAGTAGTATAGTTATTGGGGGCCTGGATGGCTACACCTTC. The encoded protein is CASSIVIGGLDGYTF. Filled out from reference TRBV19 and TRBJ1-2, the complete variable domain reads DGGITQSPKYLFRKEGQNVTLSCEQNLNHDAMYWYRQDPGQGLRLIYYSQIVNDFQKGDIAEGYSVSREKKESFPLTVTSAQKNPTAFYLCASSIVIGGLDGYTFGSGTRLTVV.

The CDR3, as DNA: TGTGCCAGCAGCTTTTGGGGATTTAGCACAGATACGCAGTATTTT. Amino acids: CASSFWGFSTDTQYF. The V and J genes are TRBV7-3 and TRBJ2-3; D is unclear. V lost 3 bases and J 0 bases, leaving 10 bases between the germline ends. This CDR3 comprises 15 residues. Germline lookup yields CDR1 SGHTA and CDR2 FQGTGA.

The V call is TRBV25-1, the J call TRBJ1-1, with a possible D match to TRBD1 (5 bases). CDR1 and CDR2 from the germline V gene are MGHDK and SYGVNS. The CDR3 covers 15 residues. V was cut by 2 bases and J by 3 bases, with 13 bases left in between. CDR3 sequence (DNA): TGTGCCAGCAGTGAAACAGGACTGACATACACTGAAGCTTTCTTT. It yields the protein CASSETGLTYTEAFF.

This clone turned up a few times. This rearrangement joins TRBV28 to TRBJ2-2; no clear D gene. This CDR3 is built from 12 residues. Trimming stripped 4 bases from V and 3 bases from J, with 3 bases between. Germline lookup yields CDR1 MDHEN and CDR2 SYDVKM. CDR3 sequence reads: CASSYHTGELFF. CDR3 coding DNA: TGTGCCAGCAGTTATCACACCGGGGAGCTGTTTTTT.

The chain has TRBV5-1 and TRBJ1-4; no clear D. V was clipped by 0 bases and J by 7 bases, with 7 bases between them. Germline V CDR1 and CDR2: SGHRS, YFSETQ. The CDR3 length is 13 residues. The chain's CDR3 is CASSLGRAEKLFF. Written as DNA, the CDR3 is TGCGCCAGCAGCTTGGGACGGGCTGAAAAACTGTTTTTT.

The chain couples TRBV29-1 to TRBJ1-2, with D uncertain. The V gene's germline CDR1 is SQVTM and CDR2 ANQGSEA. V was pared by 3 bases and J by 7 bases, with 12 bases between. The CDR3 runs 12 residues. In DNA, the CDR3 is TGCAGCGTTGAGGCAGGCACGGGTGGCTACACCTTC. Translation: CSVEAGTGGYTF. The full variable domain, with the rest looked up from reference TRBV29-1 and TRBJ1-2, is SAVISQKPSRDICQRGTSLTIQCQVDSQVTMMFWYRQQPGQSLTLIATANQGSEATYESGFVIDKFPISRPNLTFSTLTVSNMSPEDSSIYLCSVEAGTGGYTFGSGTRLTVV.

The V and J genes are TRBV28 and TRBJ2-2; TRBD1 agrees at 8 bases. The CDR3 extends over 16 amino acids. The germline V gene encodes CDR1 MDHEN and CDR2 SYDVKM. The V gene end was trimmed by 6 bases and the J gene end by 6 bases; junction bases not matched to a gene: 12. Here the CDR3 reads CASSEFGQGNPGELFF. The CDR3 DNA sequence: TGTGCCAGCAGCGAGTTCGGACAGGGTAATCCCGGGGAGCTGTTTTTT.